A single sample is the source of the 5 T cell receptor beta chains below, sequenced in a study of blood T cell repertoires in COVID-19. The repertoire was sequenced with immunoSEQ multiplex PCR; TCRdb's copy has only in-frame clones and lacks some. The profile covers over 140,000 clones, with about three quarters appearing a single time and just under 3% taken by the ten largest. What was sequenced was PBMCs or T cells enriched from blood (not recorded which). Receptor source: a woman aged 50 to 60 who had recovered from COVID-19.

This chain uses TRBV11-2 with TRBJ2-7, with 7 bases lining up with TRBD2. The trim removed 4 bases at V and 5 bases at J, leaving 11 bases unmatched. Looked up from germline, CDR1 is SGHAT and CDR2 is FQNNGV. CDR3 length equals 15 residues. The DNA of the CDR3 is TGTGCCAGCAGCTCCTACCGCGGGAGAGGGCACGAGCAGTACTTC. This sequence encodes CASSSYRGRGHEQYF.

The V gene is TRBV5-1, the J gene TRBJ2-5; 7 bases are a match to TRBD1. In germline, CDR1 is SGHRS, CDR2 YFSETQ. J lost 4 bases, V lost 2 bases, and 2 bases had no gene match. This CDR3 has 13 residues. CDR3 DNA: TGCGCCAGCAGCTTAACAGGGGTAGAGACCCAGTACTTC. Translation: CASSLTGVETQYF.

The chain combines TRBV19 with TRBJ2-1; D remains ambiguous. In germline, CDR1 is LNHDA, CDR2 SQIVND (reference sequence). This CDR3 comprises 15 residues. Between the trimmed V and J ends, which lost 7 bases and 0 bases, there was a span of 13 bases. CDR3 DNA sequence: TGTGCCAGTACCTCATACGATAGCTCCTACAATGAGCAGTTCTTC. Its translation is CASTSYDSSYNEQFF.

The CDR3: CASSHLGSREGKYTDTQYF. The CDR3 region has the DNA TGTGCCAGCAGCCACCTCGGCTCGCGGGAGGGCAAGTACACAGATACGCAGTATTTT. The chain uses TRBV2 and TRBJ2-3, with 9 bases that match TRBD2. The CDR3 is made up of 19 amino acids. In germline, CDR1 is SNHLY, CDR2 FYNNEI. V gave up 6 bases and J gave up 2 bases; unmatched junction bases: 18. The entire variable domain, with the rest obtained from reference TRBV2 and TRBJ2-3, is as follows: EPEVTQTPSHQVTQMGQEVILRCVPISNHLYFYWYRQILGQKVEFLVSFYNNEISEKSEIFDDQFSVERPDGSNFTLKIRSTKLEDSAMYFCASSHLGSREGKYTDTQYFGPGTRLTVL.

The chain couples TRBV20-1 to TRBJ2-7; 9 bases are a match to TRBD1. J lost 5 bases, V lost 3 bases, and 5 bases had no gene match. The CDR3 extends over 13 amino acids. The germline gives CDR1 DFQATT, CDR2 SNEGSKA (reference sequence). As DNA, the CDR3 is TGCAGTGCTAGTGGGACAGGGCCTCACGAGCAGTACTTC. Translated: CSASGTGPHEQYF.